This T cell receptor (beta chain) emerged from a study of response to subunit inactivated influenza vaccine. Study-level results: Seasonal influenza vaccination, on each occasion, was suggested by the authors to recruit few new T cells.

The CDR3 totals 14 residues. V was clipped by 2 bases and J by 12 bases, with 16 bases between them. Per the germline V gene, CDR1 is KGHDR and CDR2 is SFDVKD. This clonotype was seen only a few times. Its antigen is undetermined. TCRdb analysed the RT-PCR reads with MiXCR anew, one entry per CDR3 protein. This sample yields more than 150,000 distinct CDR3 sequences, of which approximately 8.7% are seen a single time; roughly a tenth belongs to the top ten. The V and J genes are TRBV24-1 and TRBJ1-5; maybe TRBD1 (6 bases). The sequence was obtained from a man aged 50-59 years who received an inactivated influenza vaccine. This specimen consisted of non-naive T cells sorted from PBMCs, obtained on the day of vaccination. The CDR3: CATSDSWTEGLQHF. Here the CDR3 DNA reads TGTGCCACCAGTGATTCTTGGACAGAAGGTCTCCAGCATTTT.